This is a list of T cell receptor beta chains from one sample in a study of CD8 T cells in ankylosing spondylitis. TCRdb re-analysed the 5' RACE reads in MiXCR, keeping a single row per CDR3 protein. The sample lists about 800,000 distinct CDR3 sequences, about 12% seen once, with roughly 0.51% in the top ten. Sequenced sample: blood, either unsorted or a sorted T cell fraction (not recorded which). The receptors shown here come from a male donor with ankylosing spondylitis. Each CDR3 is given with its conserved first and last residue. A D gene is named only where the DNA matches it firmly.

V | D | CDR3
TRBV20-1 | - | CSARSNNQPQHF
TRBV20-1 | - | CSVSPGPNYEQYF
TRBV7-9 | - | CASSATVFGNTIYF
TRBV18 | - | CASSPPSGLIGETQYF
TRBV5-1 | TRBD1 | CASSQDDRDSYTGELFF
TRBV5-1 | - | CASSGAIWTAAMNTEAFF
TRBV9 | - | CASSATGVWGDNYGYTF
TRBV20-1 | - | CSASRGAGPNEQFF
TRBV9 | - | CASSIPSGANVLTF
TRBV7-2 | TRBD2 | CASSLVAGGQVEQFF
TRBV29-1 | TRBD2 | CSVEGTSGRRSRTDTQYF
TRBV10-3 | - | CAISEGMTGLQETQYF
TRBV7-2 | TRBD2 | CASSRDSGGTYNEQFF
TRBV6-2/TRBV6-3 | TRBD1 | CASILGQMNTEAFF
TRBV4-1 | TRBD1 | CASSQPDRVDQPQHF
TRBV12-3/TRBV12-4 | TRBD2 | CASSSAGGPHHAQFF
TRBV7-2 | - | CASSFRATGADTQYF
TRBV2 | TRBD1 | CASSIPDRGRGSYEQYF
TRBV7-7 | TRBD2 | CASSRSGGLGETQYF
TRBV11-3 | TRBD2 | CASSLAGGTSYTGELFF
TRBV27 | TRBD1 | CASSLLGQGTEQYF
TRBV7-2 | - | CASSRQAGPYSYEQYF
TRBV11-1 | TRBD1 | CASSAGQGGEETQYF
TRBV27 | - | CASTSGRGAYEQYF
TRBV9 | - | CASSVAGSKNIQYF
TRBV5-1 | - | CASSLGTYEKLFF